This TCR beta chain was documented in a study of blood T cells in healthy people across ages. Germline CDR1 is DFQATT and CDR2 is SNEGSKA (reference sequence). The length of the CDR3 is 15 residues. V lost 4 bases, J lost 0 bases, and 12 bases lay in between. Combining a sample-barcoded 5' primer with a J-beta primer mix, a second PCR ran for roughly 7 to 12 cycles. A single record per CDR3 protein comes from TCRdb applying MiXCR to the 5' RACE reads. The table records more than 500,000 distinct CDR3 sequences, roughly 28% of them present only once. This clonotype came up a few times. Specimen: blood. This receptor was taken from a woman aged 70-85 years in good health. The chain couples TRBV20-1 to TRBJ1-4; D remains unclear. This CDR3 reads CSATRYPATNEKLFF. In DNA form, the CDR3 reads TGCAGTGCTACCCGATACCCAGCAACTAATGAAAAACTGTTTTTT.